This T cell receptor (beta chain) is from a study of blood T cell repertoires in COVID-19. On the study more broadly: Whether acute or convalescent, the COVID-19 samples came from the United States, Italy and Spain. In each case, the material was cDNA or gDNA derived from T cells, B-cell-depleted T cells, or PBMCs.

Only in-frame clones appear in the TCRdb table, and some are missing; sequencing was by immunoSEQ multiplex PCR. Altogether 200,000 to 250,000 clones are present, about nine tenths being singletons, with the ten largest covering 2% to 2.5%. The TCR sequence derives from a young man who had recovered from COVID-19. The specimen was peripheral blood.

Written as DNA, the CDR3 is TGTGCCAGCAGACCAGACGGGAACTATGGCTACACCTTC. It translates to CASRPDGNYGYTF. The chain links TRBV25-1 to TRBJ1-2; D gene ambiguous. The germline gives CDR1 MGHDK, CDR2 SYGVNS. V was pared by 6 bases and J by 2 bases, with 10 bases between. CDR3 length equals 13 residues.